Here is one T cell receptor (beta chain) with its context. This record belongs to a study of CD8+ T cells in alopecia areata. Following RNA extraction, reverse transcription yielded cDNA that acted as the sequencing template. Clones were sequenced by immunoSEQ multiplex PCR, and TCRdb holds only the in-frame ones, with some missing. The data hold around 200,000 clones, with 53% observed a single time. Germline V gives CDR1 SQVTM, CDR2 ANQGSEA. V was trimmed by 6 bases and J by 4 bases, leaving 12 bases between them. This CDR3 has 13 amino acids. The treatment was: oral pan-JAK inhibitor, 5-10 mg twice daily.

The starting material was CD8+ T cells sorted from blood, obtained at week 24, from a patient treated with tofacitinib. The chain uses TRBV29-1 and TRBJ2-2; D may match TRBD1 or TRBD2 (5 bases each). This TCR was sampled from a human donor with alopecia areata. The CDR3 DNA is TGCAGCGTCGTCACAGGAGGCACCGGGGAGCTGTTTTTT. This gives the protein CSVVTGGTGELFF.